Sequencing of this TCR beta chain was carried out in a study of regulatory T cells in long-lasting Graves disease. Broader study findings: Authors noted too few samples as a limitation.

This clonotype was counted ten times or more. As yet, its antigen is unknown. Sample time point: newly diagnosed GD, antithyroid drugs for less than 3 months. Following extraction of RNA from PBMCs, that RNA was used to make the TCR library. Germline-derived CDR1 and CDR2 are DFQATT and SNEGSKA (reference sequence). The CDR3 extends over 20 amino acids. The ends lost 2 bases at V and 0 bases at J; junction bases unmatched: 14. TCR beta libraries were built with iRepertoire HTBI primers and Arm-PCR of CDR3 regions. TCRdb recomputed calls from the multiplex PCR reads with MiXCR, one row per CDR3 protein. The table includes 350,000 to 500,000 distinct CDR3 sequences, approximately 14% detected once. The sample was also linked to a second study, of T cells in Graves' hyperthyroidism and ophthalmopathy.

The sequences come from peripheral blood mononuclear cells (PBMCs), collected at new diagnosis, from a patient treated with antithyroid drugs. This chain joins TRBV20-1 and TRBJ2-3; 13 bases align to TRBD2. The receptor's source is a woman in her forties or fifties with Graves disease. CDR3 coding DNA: TGCAGTGCTAGACTAGTTTCGGGACTAGCGGGACCTTCTAGCACAGATACGCAGTATTTT. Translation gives CSARLVSGLAGPSSTDTQYF.